The present T cell receptor (beta chain) was sequenced within a study of cytomegalovirus exposure and HLA in healthy donors. Study-level background: It was reported in a later analysis that the same platform had been used for the roughly 110 validation repertoires as for the approximately 670 first-cohort repertoires. General observations from the study: The tendency of first-cohort TCR clusters to co-occur in the 90 to 150 validation repertoires emerged from a later analysis. The listing of 150 to 200 TCR beta chains classed them as cytomegalovirus-associated.

Comments on this clone: Its target is unknown.

V was pared by 4 bases and J by 8 bases, with 15 bases between. CDR1 SGHKS and CDR2 YYEKEE come from the germline V gene (reference sequence). CDR3 length: 13 amino acids. The data were produced by immunoSEQ multiplex PCR, yet TCRdb's version contains in-frame clones alone and is incomplete. The sample includes about 130,000 clones, 85% to 90% of them seen just once. The donors were part of the validation cohort, which consisted of under 150 subjects and was separate from the first cohort of about 670 subjects. The source of this sequence is a man younger than 40 in good health and CMV-seronegative. The material sequenced was PBMCs. The chain recombines TRBV5-5 with TRBJ1-2, with D unresolved. The CDR3 spells CASSAPVLRGYTF. The CDR3 DNA sequence: TGTGCCAGCAGCGCACCGGTCCTGCGGGGCTACACCTTC.